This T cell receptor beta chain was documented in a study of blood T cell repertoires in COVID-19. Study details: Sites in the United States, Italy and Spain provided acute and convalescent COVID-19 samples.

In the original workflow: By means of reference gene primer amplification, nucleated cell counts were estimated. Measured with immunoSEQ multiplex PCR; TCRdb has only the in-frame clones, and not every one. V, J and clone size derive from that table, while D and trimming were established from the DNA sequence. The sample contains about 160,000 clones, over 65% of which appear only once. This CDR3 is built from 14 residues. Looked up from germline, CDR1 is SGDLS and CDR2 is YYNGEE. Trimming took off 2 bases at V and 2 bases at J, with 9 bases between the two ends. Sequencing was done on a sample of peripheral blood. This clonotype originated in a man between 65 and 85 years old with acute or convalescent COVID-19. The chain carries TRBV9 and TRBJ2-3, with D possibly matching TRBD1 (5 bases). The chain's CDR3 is CASSVSGFTDTQYF. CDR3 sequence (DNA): TGTGCCAGCAGCGTGTCAGGGTTCACAGATACGCAGTATTTT.